These 12 T cell receptor beta chains originate from one sample sequenced in a study of T cells in Graves' hyperthyroidism and ophthalmopathy. Template material for amplifying TCR beta CDR3 regions consisted of RNA transcripts. HTBI primers drove first-round RT-PCR of the TCR CDR3. TCRdb redid the calling of the multiplex PCR reads with MiXCR, one entry per CDR3 protein. The data show fewer than 350,000 distinct CDR3 sequences, 15% to 20% seen once. The specimen was blood. These receptors were taken from a woman aged 50 to 60 with Graves' hyperthyroidism.

This clonotype was found many times. J is TRBJ1-1 and V is TRBV27, with TRBD1 matching over 7 bases. Losses at the gene ends were 5 bases for V and 4 bases for J; bases not matched to a gene: 7. Germline V gives CDR1 MNHEY, CDR2 SMNVEV (reference sequence). This CDR3 contains 14 residues. The chain's CDR3 is CASSRTGTATEAFF. The CDR3 DNA is TGTGCCAGCAGTCGAACCGGGACAGCCACTGAAGCTTTCTTT.

CDR3 bases: TGCGCCAGCAGCTGGACTAGGCGCACAGATACGCAGTATTTT. Protein sequence: CASSWTRRTDTQYF. V usage is TRBV5-1 and J usage is TRBJ2-3, with 7 bases that match TRBD2. CDR1 is SGHRS and CDR2 is YFSETQ in the germline V gene. This CDR3 has 14 amino acids. After removal of 3 bases from V and 1 base from J, the junction contained 2 bases not matched to a gene.

This clonotype was seen at least ten times. J is TRBJ1-2 and V is TRBV2, with D uncertain. CDR3 length: 13 residues. Germline assignment: CDR1 SNHLY and CDR2 FYNNEI. The V end was cut by 10 bases, the J end by 7 bases, with 19 bases between. CDR3 in amino acids: CATLWEALSGYTF. The CDR3 nucleotides are TGTGCCACCCTATGGGAAGCCCTATCTGGCTACACCTTC.

The CDR3 DNA is TGTGCCAGCAGCTTGGTGGTAGTATCTTACAATGAGCAGTTCTTC. Amino acid sequence: CASSLVVVSYNEQFF. The rearrangement uses TRBV5-5 and TRBJ2-1, with D unclear. The V gene lost 0 bases and the J gene lost 4 bases, with 11 bases spanning the gap. The CDR3 length is 15 residues. Germline V gene lookup returns CDR1 SGHKS and CDR2 YYEKEE (reference sequence).

The rearrangement joins TRBV6-1 to TRBJ2-1, with TRBD1 identical over 9 bases. This CDR3 has 16 amino acids. Germline lookup yields CDR1 MNHNS and CDR2 SASEGT. Germline trimming cut 0 bases from V and 8 bases from J; bases unmatched to any gene: 8. CDR3 amino acids: CASSEAPGTGWDEQFF. CDR3 nucleotide sequence: TGTGCCAGCAGTGAAGCGCCCGGGACAGGGTGGGATGAGCAGTTCTTC.

This clonotype was picked up many times. This rearrangement joins TRBV2 to TRBJ1-4; 7 bases are shared with TRBD1. V lost 5 bases, J lost 0 bases, and 9 bases stayed unmatched. Germline loops: CDR1 SNHLY, CDR2 FYNNEI. The CDR3 is made up of 17 amino acids. CDR3 DNA: TGTGCCAGCAGTCGGGACAGAATAAGCGCAACTAATGAAAAACTGTTTTTT. Amino acid sequence: CASSRDRISATNEKLFF.

This clonotype was picked up many times. J is TRBJ1-1 and V is TRBV9, with 7 bases aligning to TRBD1. The V gene end was trimmed by 0 bases and the J gene end by 1 base; junction bases not matched to a gene: 3. Germline lookup yields CDR1 SGDLS and CDR2 YYNGEE. This CDR3 spans 15 amino acids. The CDR3 is CASSVGGTENTEAFF. CDR3 DNA: TGTGCCAGCAGCGTAGGGGGGACAGAGAACACTGAAGCTTTCTTT.

Notes on this clonotype: A much larger clone differs from this one at a single base, so this may be a read error. V is TRBV10-3 and J is TRBJ2-1; 14 nucleotides line up with TRBD2. Unmatched junction bases numbered 0, after V lost 6 bases and J lost 2 bases. The CDR3 is 15 residues long. CDR1 is ENHRY, CDR2 SYGVKD, per germline. Here the CDR3 reads CAIRGLAGAYNEQFF. DNA for the CDR3: TGTGCCATCAGGGGACTAGCGGGGGCCTACAATGAGCAGTTCTTC.

The chain joins TRBV5-4 to TRBJ2-1, with TRBD2 identical over 7 bases. This CDR3 spans 15 amino acids. The J segment lost 3 bases and the V segment lost 0 bases, leaving 3 bases of the junction unmatched. Looked up from germline, CDR1 is SGHNT and CDR2 is YYREEE (reference sequence). The CDR3 spells CASSLVGGNYNEQFF. CDR3 sequence (DNA): TGTGCCAGCAGCTTGGTCGGGGGGAACTACAATGAGCAGTTCTTC. The variable domain in full, completed from reference TRBV5-4 and TRBJ2-1, reads ETGVTQSPTHLIKTRGQQVTLRCSSQSGHNTVSWYQQALGQGPQFIFQYYREEENGRGNFPPRFSGLQFPNYSSELNVNALELDDSALYLCASSLVGGNYNEQFFGPGTRLTVL.

The rearrangement uses TRBV7-6 and TRBJ2-5, with 8 bases that match TRBD2. This CDR3 comprises 14 residues. The V and J ends lost 2 bases and 4 bases, in that order; junction bases with no gene match: 3. CDR1 and CDR2 (germline): SGHVS, FNYEAQ. The CDR3 reads CASSLSAGVETQYF. DNA for the CDR3: TGTGCCAGCAGCTTATCAGCGGGAGTAGAGACCCAGTACTTC.

In this sample, this clonotype turned up once. With a much larger clone just one base away, this may be a read error. The V and J genes are TRBV27 and TRBJ1-1; tentatively, D is TRBD1 (5 bases). Germline V lookup: CDR1 MNHEY, CDR2 SMNVEV (reference sequence). The CDR3 runs 15 residues. CDR3 sequence (DNA): TGTGCCACCCGGGACCTAGGCGGGGTGAACACTGCAGCTTTCTTT. Protein sequence: CATRDLGGVNTAAFF.

This clonotype was detected only a few times. V gene TRBV10-3 combines with J gene TRBJ2-3, with TRBD1 matching over 8 bases. V was clipped by 7 bases and J by 3 bases; unmatched bases: 6. The CDR3 is made up of 14 amino acids. Germline CDR1 and CDR2: ENHRY and SYGVKD. CDR3 coding DNA: TGTGCCATCAAGGGTGGACAGGGTACAGATACGCAGTATTTT. Its translation: CAIKGGQGTDTQYF.